This T cell receptor (beta chain) came from a study of T cell repertoires in cytomegalovirus infection. In the study overall: From public TCR beta signatures came an indication of both CMV infection and matching HLA type.

V was clipped by 4 bases and J by 7 bases; unmatched bases: 12. Germline V gene lookup returns CDR1 SGHTA and CDR2 FQGNSA. The CDR3 is 15 amino acids. This clonotype was recorded at least ten times. TCRdb re-derived calls from the reads in MiXCR, one entry per CDR3 protein. The sample comprises fewer than 700,000 distinct CDR3 sequences, roughly 24% of which are singletons, and less than 10% rests with the top ten. The genes are TRBV7-2 and TRBJ2-7; the match to TRBD1 covers 8 bases. Sequencing was performed on CD8+ T cells from PBMCs. This sequence originates from a human donor in good health (CMV status not recorded). Some clones in this sample may be carry-over from other donors' samples. The CDR3 loop is CASSSYPAGGTEQYF. The DNA for the CDR3 is TGTGCCAGCAGCTCATACCCGGCAGGGGGCACAGAGCAGTACTTC. Combining the CDR3 with reference TRBV7-2 and TRBJ2-7 gives the whole variable domain GAGVSQSPSNKVTEKGKDVELRCDPISGHTALYWYRQSLGQGLEFLIYFQGNSAPDKSGLPSDRFSAERTGGSVSTLTIQRTQQEDSAVYLCASSSYPAGGTEQYFGPGTRLTVT.